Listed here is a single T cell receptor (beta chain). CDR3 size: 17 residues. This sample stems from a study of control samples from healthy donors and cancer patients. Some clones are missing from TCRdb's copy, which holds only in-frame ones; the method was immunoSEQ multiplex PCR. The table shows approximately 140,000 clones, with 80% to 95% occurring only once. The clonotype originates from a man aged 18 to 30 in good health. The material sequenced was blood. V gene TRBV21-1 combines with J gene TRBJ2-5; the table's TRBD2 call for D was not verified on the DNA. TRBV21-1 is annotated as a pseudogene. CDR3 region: CASSKAPPWREWETQYF. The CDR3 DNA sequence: TGTGCCAGCAGCAAAGCCCCCCCGTGGCGGGAGTGGGAGACCCAGTACTTC.